This T cell receptor (beta chain) was identified in a study of shared clonotypes between healthy human individuals. Investigators divided CD4+ cells into CD45RA+ naive and CD45RA-negative memory subsets. Study-wide results and caveats: Among donors, sharing of clonotypes was expected to be affected by sequencing depth.

Each sorted subset replicate got 200 ng genomic DNA, roughly 33,000 genomes. TCRdb's table, derived via immunoSEQ multiplex PCR, lists solely in-frame clones and lacks some. This table has over a million clones, under 80% appearing once. This clone occurred a few times. Its antigen is undetermined. The CDR3 has 17 residues. This rearrangement joins TRBV12-2 to TRBJ2-1; the D call in the table, TRBD1, was not verified against the DNA. TRBV12-2 is described as a pseudogene. Sequences were obtained from memory CD4+ T cells sorted from blood. Subset meaning: CD45RA-negative fraction. The clonotype comes from a man younger than 30 in good health. The CDR3 reads CASRLVTAKSSYNEQFF. DNA for the CDR3: TGTGCAAGTCGCTTAGTTACAGCCAAAAGCTCCTACAATGAGCAGTTCTTC.